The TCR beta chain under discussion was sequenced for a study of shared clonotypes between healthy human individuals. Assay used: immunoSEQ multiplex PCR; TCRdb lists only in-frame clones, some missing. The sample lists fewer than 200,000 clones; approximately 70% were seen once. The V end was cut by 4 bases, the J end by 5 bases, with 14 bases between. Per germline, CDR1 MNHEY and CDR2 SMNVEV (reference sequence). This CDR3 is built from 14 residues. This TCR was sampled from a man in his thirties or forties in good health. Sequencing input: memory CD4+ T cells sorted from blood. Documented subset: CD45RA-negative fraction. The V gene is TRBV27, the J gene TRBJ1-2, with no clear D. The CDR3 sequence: CASSSGEGRYGYTF. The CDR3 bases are TGTGCCAGCAGTTCCGGGGAGGGTAGATATGGCTACACCTTC.